The sequence of this T cell receptor beta chain was determined in a study of T cell responses to AZD1222 COVID-19 vaccine. The study's findings and limits: White British donors predominated, females outnumbered males, and clonal diversity was possibly underestimated. Seropositive AZD1222 recipients at baseline numbered only 6 or 7. Reportedly, nearly half of unique spike TCRs recognized epitopes outside B.1.351/B.1.1.7 mutations.

Germline lookup yields CDR1 SEHNR and CDR2 FQNEAQ (reference sequence). With 4 bases removed from V and 8 bases from J, the gap between germline ends came to 8 bases. The CDR3 has 11 amino acids. Produced via immunoSEQ multiplex PCR; TCRdb's table is partial and in-frame only. The table lists around 130,000 clones, 80% to 95% of them singletons, with about 3% in the top ten. Concerning this clone itself: Its antigen is as yet unknown.

This receptor was obtained from an adult in good health. The material sequenced was peripheral blood, taken on day 0 of AZD1222 vaccination. J is TRBJ1-2 and V is TRBV7-9; D gene unclear. As DNA, the CDR3 is TGTGCCAGCAGCTCCCGGGAAGGCTACACCTTC. It encodes CASSSREGYTF.